The 17 T cell receptor beta chains presented below share a single source sample, sequenced in a study of post-analysis software for immune sequencing data. General study points: TRBV5-6, TRBV5-1 and TRBV20-1 belonged to a set of about five TRBV segments that were more frequent in patients than controls.

No antigen has been assigned to these receptors. TCR beta cDNA libraries had unique molecular identifiers. Each CDR3 protein gets one entry after TCRdb re-called the PCR reads with MiXCR. The table includes a few hundred thousand distinct CDR3 sequences, 30% to 45% detected once. Sequences were obtained from blood. Every receptor here comes from a girl aged 5-17 years with multiple sclerosis.

The chain uses TRBV5-5 and TRBJ1-3; the D is unclear. Trimming removed 1 base from V and 2 bases from J, with 10 bases in between. Germline V gene data show CDR1 as SGHKS and CDR2 as YYEKEE (reference sequence). CDR3 length equals 15 residues. The CDR3 reads CASSLPGVPGNTIYF. CDR3 in DNA: TGTGCCAGCAGCTTGCCCGGGGTCCCTGGAAACACCATATATTTT.

This clonotype was counted between two and nine times. This rearrangement joins TRBV27 to TRBJ2-2, with D perhaps matching TRBD1 or TRBD2 (6 bases each). Germline CDR1 is MNHEY and CDR2 is SMNVEV (reference sequence). The CDR3 is 14 amino acids. Trimming removed 2 bases from V and 6 bases from J, with 10 bases in between. Here the CDR3 reads CASSLTGAPGELFF. CDR3 DNA sequence: TGTGCCAGCAGTTTAACGGGGGCCCCCGGGGAGCTGTTTTTT.

The V call is TRBV4-1, the J call TRBJ2-5; TRBD2 matches 8 bases. In germline, CDR1 is MGHRA, CDR2 YSYEKL. This CDR3 is 16 amino acids long. The junction had 9 bases not matched to a gene; V was cut back by 4 bases and J by 2 bases. The chain's CDR3 is CASSPGREALQETQYF. CDR3 in DNA: TGCGCCAGCAGCCCCGGGCGGGAGGCTTTACAAGAGACCCAGTACTTC.

In its sample, this clonotype was seen many times. The genes are TRBV20-1 and TRBJ2-5; possible D gene TRBD1, 6 bases. This CDR3 spans 15 amino acids. Trimming took 6 bases from V and 4 from J, leaving 21 bases between them. Germline V CDR1 and CDR2: DFQATT, SNEGSKA (reference sequence). In DNA, the CDR3 is TGCAGTGCCATTCCGGCGAGGGCCAGGGGAGAGACCCAGTACTTC. This sequence encodes CSAIPARARGETQYF.

This clonotype was observed many times. The J gene is TRBJ2-5, the V gene TRBV7-8, with 10 bases matching TRBD1. This CDR3 has 16 residues. The V segment lost 6 bases and the J segment 2 bases; nucleotides outside the gene matches: 9. Germline CDR1 reads SGHVS; CDR2 reads FQNEAQ. The CDR3, as DNA: TGTGCCAGCAGGAGAGGCTCGGGACAGGGGCAAGAGACCCAGTACTTC. This translates into CASRRGSGQGQETQYF.

About this clonotype itself: Given a much more abundant clone one base away, this may be a read error. This chain connects TRBV11-1 to TRBJ1-4, with 7 bases that match TRBD1. Germline CDR1 and CDR2: SGHAT and FQDESV (reference sequence). V lost 1 base to trimming and J lost 0 bases; unmatched junction nucleotides: 17. The CDR3 consists of 21 residues. DNA for the CDR3: TGTGCCAGCAGCTTAGGGGCATGGCAGGGGGTTGACGGAGCAACTAATGAAAAACTGTTTTTT. This codes for CASSLGAWQGVDGATNEKLFF. The whole variable domain, filled in from reference TRBV11-1 and TRBJ1-4, reads EAEVAQSPRYKITEKSQAVAFWCDPISGHATLYWYRQILGQGPELLVQFQDESVVDDSQLPKDRFSAERLKGVDSTLKIQPAELGDSAMYLCASSLGAWQGVDGATNEKLFFGSGTQLSVL.

This clonotype was counted a single time. The junction does not match germline at one end; this may be a read error. The chain combines TRBV5-1 with TRBJ1-5; a possible D gene is TRBD1 (5 bases). CDR3 length: 17 residues. Per germline, CDR1 SGHRS and CDR2 YFSETQ. CDR3 bases: TGCACCAGCAGCTTGGCCAGGGTCTACGGTAGCAATCAGCCCCAGCATTTT. Translating it yields CTSSLARVYGSNQPQHF.

Comment on this clonotype: A much bigger clone sits one base away, suggesting this may be a read error. The chain uses TRBV7-8 and TRBJ2-7, with TRBD2 as a possible D gene (5 bases). The CDR3 extends over 12 amino acids. CDR1 and CDR2 (germline): SGHVS, FQNEAQ. Trimming cost V 4 bases and J 7 bases, with 11 bases left between them. CDR3 residues: CASSSDYNEQYF. CDR3 bases: TGTGCCAGCAGCTCCGACTACAATGAGCAGTACTTC.

The V call is TRBV4-2, the J call TRBJ2-1, with D maybe TRBD1 (5 bases). The germline V and J ends were trimmed by 1 base and 3 bases, with 19 bases remaining between them. CDR3 size: 18 residues. In germline, CDR1 is LGHNA, CDR2 YNFKEQ. The CDR3 bases are TGTGCCAGCAGCCAAGTTGGGGCAGGCAGGGATGACTACAATGAGCAGTTCTTC. The encoded protein is CASSQVGAGRDDYNEQFF.

This clonotype was recorded many times. The V and J genes are TRBV20-1 and TRBJ1-5; 8 bases map to TRBD1. Trimming took 5 bases from V and 4 from J; bases not matched to a gene: 1. Germline CDR1 and CDR2: DFQATT and SNEGSKA (reference sequence). The CDR3 is 12 amino acids. In DNA, the CDR3 is TGCAGTGCTTACAGGGGGAATCAGCCCCAGCATTTT. Its translation is CSAYRGNQPQHF.

The sample holds a few counts of this clonotype. The chain employs TRBV18 and TRBJ2-5; 7 nucleotides line up with TRBD1. The CDR3 is 15 amino acids. Germline CDR1 is KGHSH and CDR2 is LQKENI. Losses at the gene ends were 4 bases for V and 3 bases for J; bases not matched to a gene: 8. In DNA form, the CDR3 reads TGTGCCAGCTCACAAGACATCGGGACAGAAGAGACCCAGTACTTC. It encodes CASSQDIGTEETQYF.

The rearrangement links TRBV7-9 to TRBJ2-1, with a weak D call TRBD1 (5 bases). This CDR3 has 15 residues. Trimming cost V 0 bases and J 1 base, with 7 bases left between them. CDR1 and CDR2 (germline): SEHNR, FQNEAQ (reference sequence). The CDR3 sequence is CASSLATVSYNEQFF. The CDR3 DNA reads as TGTGCCAGCAGCTTAGCGACAGTATCCTACAATGAGCAGTTCTTC. Full variable domain (remainder filled in from reference TRBV7-9 and TRBJ2-1): DTGVSQNPRHKITKRGQNVTFRCDPISEHNRLYWYRQTLGQGPEFLTYFQNEAQLEKSRLLSDRFSAERPKGSFSTLEIQRTEQGDSAMYLCASSLATVSYNEQFFGPGTRLTVL.

The rearrangement uses TRBV7-9 and TRBJ2-4; 8 bases align to TRBD1. CDR1 is SEHNR and CDR2 is FQNEAQ in the germline V gene (reference sequence). V was pared by 1 base and J by 7 bases, with 3 bases of the junction left unmatched. The CDR3 is made up of 14 amino acids. CDR3 sequence (DNA): TGTGCCAGCAGCTTAGAGGGGACAGGCAACATTCAGTACTTC. As protein: CASSLEGTGNIQYF.

This clonotype showed up just once. Being one base from a much bigger clone, this may be a read error. The chain has TRBV7-9 and TRBJ1-5, with TRBD1 as a possible D gene (5 bases). Trimming pared 5 bases from V and 1 base from J, leaving 15 bases between. Germline CDR1 is SEHNR and CDR2 is FQNEAQ (reference sequence). This CDR3 is 16 amino acids long. Here the CDR3 reads CASSPAGGISNQPQHF. For the CDR3, the DNA is TGTGCCAGCAGCCCCGCCGGGGGAATCAGCAATCAGCCCCAGCATTTT.

This clonotype was seen a handful of times. The rearrangement links TRBV4-1 to TRBJ2-2; 9 nucleotides line up with TRBD2. CDR3 length: 16 residues. CDR1 and CDR2 (germline): MGHRA, YSYEKL. With 2 bases clipped from V and 6 bases from J, the junction kept 7 bases outside the gene matches. The CDR3 protein is CASSQLAGALPGELFF. The CDR3 DNA reads as TGCGCCAGCAGCCAATTAGCGGGGGCCCTCCCCGGGGAGCTGTTTTTT.

This clonotype has just a few counts. The chain is built from TRBV18 and TRBJ1-2; D unclear. Germline loops: CDR1 KGHSH, CDR2 LQKENI. Trimming stripped 0 bases from V and 7 bases from J, with 9 bases between. This CDR3 comprises 13 residues. CDR3 sequence: CASSPPDLLGYTF. The CDR3 DNA sequence: TGTGCCAGCTCACCACCGGATCTCCTTGGCTACACCTTC.

This clonotype was seen many times. V usage is TRBV12-3 or TRBV12-4 and J usage is TRBJ1-1, with D possibly being TRBD1 (5 bases). This CDR3 has 13 amino acids. Trimming took off 8 bases at V and 8 bases at J, with 18 bases between the two ends. The CDR3 loop is CASRNVPGGEAFF. CDR3 nucleotide sequence: TGTGCCAGCCGGAATGTTCCCGGGGGGGAAGCTTTCTTT.